This T cell receptor beta chain was captured by sequencing in a study of identical twins (dated by TCRdb to about 2016). As for the study more broadly: To test whether fetal clonotypes persist, the study used deep sequencing on TCR alpha and beta repertoires from monozygotic twins, unrelated adults of various ages, and cord blood. To rule out contamination, replicate twin experiments were performed at different times with different library preparation protocols. What the study reported, not specific to this receptor: A weaker excess of twin sharing was found in beta out-of-frame sequences because the signal-to-noise ratio was lowered by fewer shared sequences. Compared with coincidental sharing between unrelated individuals, out-of-frame TCR alpha sequences shared between twins had an excess of sequences with low generation probability. Invariant T cells such as MAIT and iNKT could partly confound zero-insertion analyses, although diverse VJ usage argued against such confounding for most clonotypes. Abundant cord blood beta clonotypes carried fewer insertions; young adult naive repertoires showed a weaker similar trend, while memory repertoires showed none. Because the same donors could not be followed over many years, the conclusions relied on cross-sectional statistical analysis. In monozygotic twins, out-of-frame TCR alpha sharing was systematically underestimated by recombination models, although the models agreed with sharing between unrelated individuals.

Trimming costs V 4 bases and J 7 bases, and their ends lie 14 bases apart. The germline V gene supplies CDR1 SNHLY and CDR2 FYNNEI. Counted from cysteine to valine, this CDR3 has 13 amino acids. Of all the DNA, just the CDR3 is kept, 39 bases in frame from base 1. This clonotype has just a few counts. The antigen it recognizes is unknown. Per-base qualities were not stored, and no clone one base away is much larger. The library was built by means of 5' RACE. Sequencing used an Illumina HiSeq 2000. A universal primer binding site was added through template switching, and the final cDNA carried a unique molecular identifier so that TCR cDNA molecules could be counted accurately. Specific primers in the conserved constant-segment region were used to synthesize first-strand cDNA for the TCR alpha and beta chains. To control for contamination, every cDNA library carried two barcodes: a SMART-Mk sample barcode plus Illumina barcodes. TruSeq adapter sequences and Illumina sample barcodes were added in two successive PCR steps. Sequencing of the TCR alpha and beta cDNA libraries was done on the Illumina HiSeq platform using custom primers. In the paper's pipeline: MiGEC processed the raw reads to extract unique molecular identifiers, while MiXCR was used to determine the CDR3 positions. For each individual, recombination models were inferred using an EM algorithm with the repgenHMM and IGoR tools. Shared clonotypes were analyzed with the tcR package in R, and sharing was normalized by the product of cloneset sizes. Out-of-frame nonproductive sequences were analyzed to study raw recombination free of thymic and clonal selection effects. The raw public data were reprocessed by TCRdb itself: fastp quality trimming at Q25, MiXCR clonotype calling, in-frame beta chains only. Here each entry gathers all rows of one CDR3 protein and keeps the most common genes and DNA. These V and J calls are TCRdb output, not the study's own analysis. This sample gives about 920,000 distinct CDR3 sequences in total; approximately 13% of them show up just once. The ten most abundant clones make up around 1.5% of the sample.

Every donor in the study was a healthy Caucasian. Three pairs of female monozygotic twins, all aged about 18 to 30 years, made up the twin cohort. RNA for TCR libraries was isolated from peripheral blood mononuclear cells. The same specimen was also included in a second study, on yellow fever vaccine responses in identical twins. Per that second paper: According to the authors, the vaccine-induced T cell response in identical twins seemed to be partly convergent and partly specific to each individual. The study precisely tracked vaccine-responding T cell clones in identical twins.

Material: PBMCs. The chain couples TRBV2 to TRBJ2-7; a tentative D match to TRBD2 spans 7 bases. The receptor's source is a young woman in good health. This receptor has the CDR3 CASSVGGVREQYV. The DNA reads TGTGCCAGCAGTGTAGGGGGGGTGAGAGAGCAGTACGTC.